The clone carrying this T cell receptor beta chain was observed a handful of times. Its antigen remains unknown. TCRdb reanalysed the 5' RACE reads using MiXCR and keeps one entry per CDR3 protein. The data show roughly 280,000 distinct CDR3 sequences, approximately 8.4% seen once. This sample is drawn from a study of T-cell memory formation after mild COVID-19. Study information: Each donor largely had its own TCR clusters.

V lost 6 bases and J lost 6; bases outside the gene matches: 19. Per the germline V gene, CDR1 is MNHEY and CDR2 is SMNVEV (reference sequence). The CDR3 covers 19 residues. Study results and limitations: Later expanders leaned CD4+, whereas day 15 to 85 contracting clones were balanced CD4/CD8. Within pre-infection memory, some responding clones were found, suggesting cross-reactive memory joined.

The sample was PBMCs or a T cell subset sorted from them (not recorded which). This chain uses TRBV27 with TRBJ2-1; 11 bases are shared with TRBD2. This TCR derives from a man aged 18 to 29 who had mild COVID-19 (a few samples of this study predate the infection). Cell type and time point are not known. CDR3 residues: CASRKDRVSLAGGPNEQFF. The CDR3 DNA sequence: TGTGCCAGCAGAAAAGACAGGGTCTCGCTAGCGGGGGGCCCCAATGAGCAGTTCTTC.